Given below is one T cell receptor beta chain in context. It lacks a known antigen. Within one base of it there is no much larger clone, and no base qualities were kept. The germline V gene provides CDR1 MDHEN and CDR2 SYDVKM. The junction shows trimming of 6 bases on V and 8 bases on J, and the gene matches do not reach 8 bases of it. The CDR3 has 14 amino acids, counting the end cysteine and phenylalanine. Only the CDR3 DNA is retained, 42 bases long and in frame from the first base. The sample comes from a study of cytomegalovirus exposure and HLA in healthy donors (dated by TCRdb to the late 2010s). Regarding the study in general: According to an earlier analysis of a few hundred of the donors, about 170 million T cells yielded 90 million to 140 million unique TCR beta sequences and approximately 280 Gb of sequence data. An early release covering roughly 600 HLA-typed donors comprised approximately 290 gigabases of sequencing data and tens of millions of unique TCR sequences. Of the 398 genotyped donors, about 84% fell in the genetic ancestry cluster associated with self-reported Caucasian donors. The study aimed to test whether cataloging public T cell receptors could reveal signatures of past pathogen exposure. The study used immunosequencing to profile the T cell repertoires of several hundred subjects and linked those repertoires to cytomegalovirus serostatus. A separate validation cohort of roughly 110 different subjects was used in addition to the roughly 670-subject first cohort. To predict cytomegalovirus infection status, the study combined high-throughput TCR immunosequencing, statistical association of individual TCRs with disease status, and machine learning. To study patterns of TCR occurrence, a later analysis re-analyzed previously published TCR beta repertoires from 550 to 800 donors and added high-resolution HLA genotyping. In the later analysis, no new phenotypic data were used to find candidate immune exposures; instead, reliance was placed on TCR beta sequences and their occurrence across donors. In an earlier analysis of around 540 of the donors, high-throughput TCR beta sequencing was used to judge whether each TCR beta V gene segment behaved as functional or pseudogenic. Donor age, sex, ethnicity and CMV serostatus were collected together with the repertoire data. In a later genetic analysis, genome-wide SNP genotypes for about three fifths of the 666 donors were used, and that subset was treated as a discovery cohort. Every repertoire in the discovery cohort had been generated on one and the same sequencing platform. HLA typing included class I and class II loci at four-digit resolution. The number of donors typed differed by locus, with 629-630 for A, B, C, DRB1 and DQB1, more than 500 for DQA1, 600 to 610 for DPA1, and around 430 for DPB1. Because of strong linkage in the cohort, roughly five DR-DQ haplotypes were treated as single units for association and clustering. On average, roughly 200,000 unique TCR beta nucleotide sequences were sequenced per donor among 398 genotyped donors of the cohort, with 15% to 20% of those sequences being non-productive.

Preparation of the library involved the immunoSEQ multiplex PCR assay. For the multiplex PCR, a mixture combining 60 forward primers for TCR Vbeta segments and 13 reverse primers for TCR Jbeta segments was used. The CDR3 region of rearranged TCR beta genes was amplified from genomic DNA by a multiplex PCR assay. The Illumina HiSeq System was used to sequence the amplified TCR beta libraries as 87-base-pair reads. As for how the authors treated the data: Across the roughly 700 repertoires, a later analysis counted 60 million to 90 million unique TCR beta chains, approximately 10 million of which were shared by at least two donors. Raw reads were error-corrected and collapsed into unique sequences with a nearest-neighbor algorithm that merged closely related sequences to remove PCR and sequencing errors. CDR3 sequences were aligned to IMGT reference sequences to assign V, D and J gene segments. Each retained sequence needed at least a six-nucleotide match to both a V gene segment and a J gene segment. Rearrangements were classified as productive when the CDR3 lacked stop codons and remained in frame with V and J, and all other rearrangements were classified as non-productive. CDR3 was defined by IMGT convention, running from the second conserved V-encoded cysteine to the conserved J-encoded phenylalanine. In an earlier analysis of approximately 500 of the donors, sequences lacking an unambiguous match to a single V gene segment were excluded. An earlier analysis of fewer than 750 of the donors called V segments functional above 56.7% productive rearrangements and segregating when the between-donor standard deviation exceeded 5%. A statistical classification framework was built to diagnose cytomegalovirus status from the catalog of TCR beta chain sequences. V and J gene assignment, in a later analysis, came from comparing TCR nucleotide sequences with IMGT/GENE-DB human TR gene sequences. A later analysis assigned CDR3 sequences and most-parsimonious VDJ recombination scenarios with the TCRdist pipeline. In a later analysis, every TCR beta chain was defined by the combination of its CDR3 amino acid sequence and its V-gene family, and reads without a unique V-gene family were dropped. In a later analysis, approximately 590 highly shared, low-generation-probability nucleotide sequences were removed to address suspected cross-contamination and a sequencing artifact. For each public chain, a later analysis derived a clonal expansion index from normalized ranks of inferred template counts within each repertoire. In a later analysis, generation probabilities were computed using a VDJ recombination model fitted to out-of-frame rearrangements, and the results were checked against IGoR. A later analysis scored TCR-TCR, TCR-HLA and TCR-CMV co-occurrence with hypergeometric tests, applying a repertoire-size bias correction to TCR pairs. To estimate false discovery rates, a later analysis permuted the HLA or CMV assignments 20 times. In a later analysis, co-occurring TCRs were grouped with DBSCAN, and TCRdist sequence similarity was added when clustering was performed within HLA-allele-positive subsets. Co-occurrence clustering excluded repertoires with fewer than 30,000 or more than 120,000 public chains, plus five with anomalous nucleotide sharing. TCRdb retrieved this table from immuneACCESS and kept in-frame rearrangements only. Not all clones are present; in checked studies, unresolved V genes account for under half, and no reason is known for the remainder. V, J and clone size reflect that table, while D and trimming were determined from the DNA. Counted in this sample were about 130,000 clones; 75% to 90% of them appeared once. Of the sample, under 7% falls within the top ten clones.

Points the paper makes about the study in general: A group of highly shared sequence variants was considered likely to be a technical artifact of the sequencing pipeline. A few of the identified cytomegalovirus-associated TCR beta chains were confirmed in vitro to be specific for cytomegalovirus antigens. The study gave a list of about 170 TCR beta chains associated with cytomegalovirus. According to a later genetic analysis, donors in an Asian-associated ancestry cluster had fewer N-insertions in productive TCRs than the approximately 700-donor mean. The classifier was reported to diagnose cytomegalovirus status with high specificity and sensitivity in both the original and validation cohorts. Some IMGT-functional V segments, including TRBV6-2 and TRBV6-3, could not be told apart with the 87-base-pair reads, so those segments were excluded. Most TCR sequences were observed very rarely across donors, whereas some public TCRs were present in many individuals. Linkage disequilibrium might explain the correlated functional status among segregating V segments, but an unknown experimental factor could not be ruled out. In a later analysis, HLA-associated TCR beta chains were found to be more clonally expanded and to have lower generation probabilities than equally common non-associated chains. Because HLA typing was missing for some donors at each locus, association tests included only the typed subset. Most CMV-associated TCR beta chains appeared to be HLA-restricted in a later analysis, and the HLA associations seemed to be driven largely by CMV exposure. Assigning TCR associations to individual alleles was difficult when HLA alleles, especially DR and DQ, strongly co-occurred. The only immune exposure information available for the cohort was CMV serostatus. The authors suggested that the approach could potentially be generalized to other disease states and immunological phenotypes. According to a later analysis, TCR association rates differed among HLA loci, with DRB1 alleles showing the most associated TCRs and HLA-C alleles showing the fewest. Around 16 rarely observed V segments, including chromosome 9 orphons, were excluded from the earlier analysis of approximately 500 of the donors because counts were too low. A further reported finding was that TCR beta sequences accurately predicted the HLA-A and HLA-B alleles for most subjects in the first cohort. Specific HLA alleles were associated with about 17,000 TCR beta sequences at a false discovery rate of 0.05 in a later analysis. Roughly uniform sequencing depth across donors was assumed in presence/absence analyses, although this assumption may not hold. Only TCR beta chains were sequenced in this cohort, and the absence of alpha or paired-chain data limited detectable features. According to a later analysis, parvovirus B19, influenza, CMV and Epstein-Barr virus appeared linked to several top co-occurrence clusters. An association between a missense DCLRE1C variant and V-gene and J-gene trimming of TCR beta chains was found in a later genetic analysis and replicated in an independent cohort. In an earlier analysis of about 540 of the donors, most TCR beta V segments were observed in productive rearrangements about 87% or about 30% of the time, broadly matching IMGT annotations.

The cohort consisted of more than 650 healthy bone marrow donors. All cohort members were sampled while nominally healthy, although unrecorded immune exposures were likely present. The donor was CMV seropositive and was included in the group of 250 to 350 seropositive cohort members. A peripheral blood sample was provided by each donor, and peripheral blood mononuclear cells were used for TCR beta sequencing. The Qiagen DNeasy Blood Extraction Kit was used to extract genomic DNA from the blood cell samples. The clonotype was recovered from a woman younger than 45 in good health and CMV-seropositive. Specimen: PBMCs. Recombination joined TRBV28 with TRBJ2-2, with 8 bases matching TRBD1. DNA sequence: TGTGCCAGCAGCCTCCCAGGGGGCGTGGGGGAGCTGTTTTTT. This gives the protein CASSLPGGVGELFF.